Each of the 32 T cell receptor beta chains below was sequenced from the same sample in a study of shared T cell receptors in the human thymus. Method: immunoSEQ multiplex PCR; TCRdb's copy keeps in-frame clones and lacks some. Found here are more than 550,000 clones, over 75% of them singletons; the top ten hold 0.0094%. These data are also associated with another study on human thymus T cells.

The sample was thymocytes. The origin of the receptors is a boy less than two years old with a congenital heart defect.

The chain carries TRBV7-2 and TRBJ2-1; 9 bases agree with TRBD2. The CDR3 totals 15 residues. Losses at the gene ends were 5 bases for V and 8 bases for J; bases not matched to a gene: 10. CDR1 and CDR2 (germline): SGHTA, FQGNSA. The DNA for the CDR3 is TGTGCCAGCAGCCAGAGCGGGGGGCGGGGGGATGAGCAGTTCTTC. It encodes CASSQSGGRGDEQFF.

This clone was detected once. The gene calls are TRBV27 and TRBJ1-5; 7 bases match TRBD1. The CDR3 contains 16 residues. Trimming removed 8 bases from V and 0 bases from J; junction bases left unmatched: 10. Germline loops: CDR1 MNHEY, CDR2 SMNVEV (reference sequence). CDR3 in amino acids: CASEGDSGYSNQPQHF. The DNA for the CDR3 is TGTGCCAGCGAGGGGGACAGCGGCTATAGCAATCAGCCCCAGCATTTT.

The CDR3: CASSLAGGGAYNEQFF. The DNA of the CDR3 is TGCGCCAGCAGCTTGGCTGGCGGGGGGGCTTACAATGAGCAGTTCTTC. V is TRBV5-1 and J is TRBJ2-1; 9 positions match TRBD2. Germline V lookup: CDR1 SGHRS, CDR2 YFSETQ. V dropped 0 bases and J dropped 4; count of bases not matched to a gene: 5. The CDR3 consists of 16 residues.

The chain is built from TRBV21-1 and TRBJ2-7; the tabulated D call, TRBD2, remains unverified against the DNA. TRBV21-1 is an annotated pseudogene. This CDR3 has 16 amino acids. Written as DNA, the CDR3 is TGTGCCAGCAGCGCAACGGGACTAGCGGGGATCTACGAGCAGTACTTC. Translated, it gives CASSATGLAGIYEQYF.

The V and J genes are TRBV4-3 and TRBJ2-3, with TRBD2 matching over 14 bases. This CDR3 is built from 16 residues. J gave up 4 bases and V 0 bases, and 0 bases lay outside the gene matches. Germline V CDR1 and CDR2: LGHNA, YSLEER. CDR3 sequence (DNA): TGCGCCAGCAGCCAAGAGGGACTAGCGGGGGCAGATACGCAGTATTTT. Its protein product is CASSQEGLAGADTQYF.

This clone was observed once. This rearrangement joins TRBV6-5 to TRBJ2-7; perhaps TRBD2 as D (6 bases). From germline, CDR1 is MNHEY and CDR2 SVGAGI. This CDR3 contains 16 residues. The V end was cut by 1 base, the J end by 0 bases, with 13 bases between. CDR3 loop: CASSYLASESSYEQYF. In DNA form, the CDR3 reads TGTGCCAGCAGTTACTTGGCTAGCGAGAGCTCCTACGAGCAGTACTTC.

The chain combines TRBV5-4 with TRBJ2-1, with a weak D call TRBD1 (5 bases). The CDR3 has 15 residues. Germline V CDR1 and CDR2: SGHNT, YYREEE (reference sequence). Trimming left V 6 bases short and J 2 bases short, with 15 bases between. CDR3 sequence: CASKDGAGPYNEQFF. CDR3 in DNA: TGTGCCAGCAAGGATGGGGCAGGTCCCTACAATGAGCAGTTCTTC.

The chain couples TRBV19 to TRBJ1-5; possible D gene TRBD1, 6 bases. The CDR3 runs 15 residues. The ends were cut back, 5 bases at V and 1 base at J, with 12 bases in the middle. CDR1 LNHDA and CDR2 SQIVND come from the germline V gene (reference sequence). This CDR3 reads CASSARTESNQPQHF. The CDR3 nucleotides read TGTGCCAGTAGTGCCAGGACAGAAAGCAATCAGCCCCAGCATTTT.

The chain combines TRBV25-1 with TRBJ2-3, with TRBD2 matching over 7 bases. Germline V CDR1 and CDR2: MGHDK, SYGVNS. Trimming took 2 bases from V and 6 from J; bases not matched to a gene: 2. The CDR3 length is 13 residues. The CDR3 loop is CASSEGGGDTQYF. The CDR3 nucleotides read TGTGCCAGCAGTGAAGGGGGGGGTGATACGCAGTATTTT. Supplemented by reference TRBV25-1 and TRBJ2-3, the full variable domain reads EADIYQTPRYLVIGTGKKITLECSQTMGHDKMYWYQQDPGMELHLIHYSYGVNSTEKGDLSSESTVSRIRTEHFPLTLESARPSHTSQYLCASSEGGGDTQYFGPGTRLTVL.

The chain has TRBV6-1 and TRBJ2-1; 9 nucleotides line up with TRBD2. The germline V gene encodes CDR1 MNHNS and CDR2 SASEGT. V trimming: 4 bases; J trimming: 0 bases; junction bases outside the gene matches: 4. This CDR3 is built from 16 residues. DNA for the CDR3: TGTGCCAGCAGTGGGAGAGCGGGAGGCTCCTACAATGAGCAGTTCTTC. Translating it yields CASSGRAGGSYNEQFF.

This chain connects TRBV11-2 to TRBJ1-5, with D perhaps TRBD1 (6 bases). The CDR3 contains 14 residues. Germline CDR1 SGHAT, CDR2 FQNNGV. With 6 bases removed from V and 1 base from J, the gap between germline ends came to 10 bases. The CDR3 nucleotides are TGTGCCAGCAGTCTTACAGGGAGCAATCAGCCCCAGCATTTT. Translation: CASSLTGSNQPQHF.

V and J are TRBV4-3 and TRBJ2-3, with 10 bases lining up with TRBD2. The V gene's germline CDR1 is LGHNA and CDR2 YSLEER. There are 20 residues in the CDR3. J gave up 4 bases and V 0 bases, and 16 bases lay outside the gene matches. This CDR3 is CASSQDCGASGSSAADTQYF. Written as DNA, the CDR3 is TGCGCCAGCAGCCAAGATTGCGGAGCTAGCGGGAGTTCTGCGGCAGATACGCAGTATTTT.

The V and J genes are TRBV12-5 and TRBJ2-1; possible D gene TRBD1, 6 bases. CDR1 is LGHNT, CDR2 FRNRAP, per germline. CDR3 size: 14 residues. V lost 7 bases to trimming and J lost 7 bases, with 17 bases between them. CDR3 region: CASATGRGVNEQFF. The CDR3 bases are TGTGCTAGTGCGACAGGCAGGGGAGTGAATGAGCAGTTCTTC.

The chain is built from TRBV7-9 and TRBJ2-7; TRBD1 aligns across 7 bases. The V gene's germline CDR1 is SEHNR and CDR2 FQNEAQ (reference sequence). V lost 5 bases and J lost 2; bases outside the gene matches: 15. CDR3 length: 17 amino acids. The CDR3 region is CASSLRKGQGGTYEQYF. The CDR3 nucleotides read TGTGCCAGCAGCCTACGAAAAGGACAAGGGGGCACCTACGAGCAGTACTTC.

This clone showed up just a few times. This chain uses TRBV27 with TRBJ2-3; 8 bases align to TRBD2. The CDR3 consists of 14 residues. Germline V gene lookup returns CDR1 MNHEY and CDR2 SMNVEV (reference sequence). The J segment lost 4 bases and the V segment lost 3 bases, leaving 3 bases of the junction unmatched. CDR3 loop: CASSFRGGPDTQYF. CDR3 nucleotides: TGTGCCAGCAGTTTTCGGGGGGGCCCAGATACGCAGTATTTT.

In nucleotides, the CDR3 is TGCGCCAGCAGTGAGTCGACAGGTTCTAGCACAGATACGCAGTATTTT. Translating gives CASSESTGSSTDTQYF. The chain joins TRBV10-1 to TRBJ2-3; D is possibly TRBD1 (6 bases). This CDR3 contains 16 residues. The V gene lost 0 bases and the J gene lost 0 bases, with 10 bases spanning the gap. From germline, CDR1 is WNHNN and CDR2 SYGVQD (reference sequence).

The CDR3 is CASSSSTGLNTEAFF. Here the CDR3 DNA reads TGTGCCAGCAGCTCATCGACAGGGCTGAACACTGAAGCTTTCTTT. V is TRBV7-9 and J is TRBJ1-1; 7 nucleotides align to TRBD1. The CDR3 is 15 residues long. CDR1 is SEHNR, CDR2 FQNEAQ, per germline (reference sequence). Trimming took 4 bases from V and 0 from J; bases not matched to a gene: 5.

A single count supports this clone. The rearrangement links TRBV4-1 to TRBJ2-5; a weak D match, TRBD2 (5 bases). Per the germline V gene, CDR1 is MGHRA and CDR2 is YSYEKL. V dropped 0 bases and J dropped 11 bases, with 10 bases sitting between them. This CDR3 has 12 amino acids. The CDR3 DNA reads TGCGCCAGCAGCCAAGAAGCCGGGGAGCAGTACTTC. This translates into CASSQEAGEQYF.

The genes are TRBV25-1 and TRBJ1-6; D not resolved. V was trimmed by 3 bases and J by 8 bases, leaving 8 bases between them. This CDR3 is 13 amino acids long. Germline values: CDR1 MGHDK, CDR2 SYGVNS. The CDR3 nucleotides are TGTGCCAGCAGTGAGGGCGCAGATTCACCCCTCCACTTT. Its protein product is CASSEGADSPLHF.

This chain joins TRBV14 and TRBJ2-5, with TRBD1 as a possible D gene (6 bases). Trimming removed 1 base at V and 5 bases at J, with 17 bases between. In germline, CDR1 is SGHDN, CDR2 FVKESK. CDR3 length: 16 amino acids. Here the CDR3 reads CASSQVAGTPLETQYF. CDR3 DNA sequence: TGTGCCAGCAGCCAAGTTGCCGGGACACCTCTGGAGACCCAGTACTTC.

V and J are TRBV27 and TRBJ2-1; TRBD2 aligns across 10 bases. CDR1 and CDR2 from the germline V gene are MNHEY and SMNVEV (reference sequence). V gave up 6 bases and J gave up 0 bases; unmatched junction bases: 8. The CDR3 runs 17 residues. The CDR3 is CASSPLAGESSYNEQFF. The CDR3 DNA reads as TGTGCCAGCAGCCCTCTAGCGGGGGAGAGCTCCTACAATGAGCAGTTCTTC.

The CDR3 sequence is CASSPDQGCNYGYTF. DNA for the CDR3: TGCGCCAGCAGCCCAGACCAGGGGTGTAACTATGGCTACACCTTC. This chain uses TRBV5-1 with TRBJ1-2, with a possible D match to TRBD1 (6 bases). CDR3 length: 15 amino acids. Trimming cost V 4 bases and J 1 base, with 14 bases left between them. Germline V lookup: CDR1 SGHRS, CDR2 YFSETQ.

The chain is built from TRBV4-3 and TRBJ1-2; 10 nucleotides agree with TRBD1. The J segment lost 0 bases and the V segment lost 0 bases, leaving 13 bases of the junction unmatched. Germline CDR1 and CDR2: LGHNA and YSLEER. The CDR3 is 20 amino acids. The CDR3 nucleotides are TGCGCCAGCAGCCAAGATCTGTTAGCGGGACAGGGGAGGGCTAACTATGGCTACACCTTC. Its protein product is CASSQDLLAGQGRANYGYTF.

The CDR3 DNA sequence: TGTGCCAGCAGTTACGGCGCCCTCGCAGGGAAAAATGAAGCTTTCTTT. As protein: CASSYGALAGKNEAFF. The rearrangement links TRBV6-5 to TRBJ1-1, with D possibly TRBD1 on 5 matching bases. Trimming pared 2 bases from V and 7 bases from J, leaving 20 bases between. The CDR3 is made up of 16 amino acids. CDR1 is MNHEY, CDR2 SVGAGI, per germline.

The V call is TRBV5-1, the J call TRBJ2-7, with D perhaps matching TRBD2 (5 bases). There are 13 residues in the CDR3. Trimming shortened V by 4 bases and J by 7 bases, and 15 bases separated the two germline ends. CDR1 SGHRS and CDR2 YFSETQ come from the germline V gene. The chain's CDR3 is CASSAGCSEEQYF. The DNA of the CDR3 is TGCGCCAGCAGCGCGGGTTGCTCAGAGGAGCAGTACTTC.

CDR3 nucleotides: TGTGCCAGCAGCTTACAGGGGGCGAACACCGGGGAGCTGTTTTTT. Protein sequence: CASSLQGANTGELFF. This chain joins TRBV7-3 and TRBJ2-2, with 7 bases aligning to TRBD1. The CDR3 has 15 amino acids. J was trimmed by 0 bases and V by 2 bases; bases with no gene match: 0. The germline gives CDR1 SGHTA, CDR2 FQGTGA.

CDR3 sequence: CASMAGRNTEAFF. The CDR3 DNA reads TGTGCCAGCATGGCGGGGCGGAACACTGAAGCTTTCTTT. The chain carries TRBV28 and TRBJ1-1; possibly TRBD1 for D (5 bases). Looked up from germline, CDR1 is MDHEN and CDR2 is SYDVKM. The ends were cut back, 7 bases at V and 1 base at J, with 10 bases in the middle. The CDR3 covers 13 residues.

The chain couples TRBV15 to TRBJ2-5; D is perhaps TRBD2 (6 bases). V dropped 2 bases and J dropped 0 bases, with 10 bases sitting between them. Germline-derived CDR1 and CDR2 are LNHNV and YYDKDF (reference sequence). This CDR3 region has 15 residues. The CDR3 region has the DNA TGTGCCACCAGCAGAACTAGCAGGTACCAAGAGACCCAGTACTTC. It is translated as CATSRTSRYQETQYF.

The chain combines TRBV2 with TRBJ1-4; D not certain. The CDR3 runs to 10 residues. Per the germline V gene, CDR1 is SNHLY and CDR2 is FYNNEI. Trimming took 6 bases from V and 8 from J, leaving 4 bases between them. CDR3 nucleotides: TGTGCCAGCAGAGCAGAAAAACTGTTTTTT. Protein: CASRAEKLFF.

V is TRBV19 and J is TRBJ2-7; TRBD2 might be the D (6 bases). Germline V gene data show CDR1 as LNHDA and CDR2 as SQIVND (reference sequence). CDR3 length: 14 residues. V was clipped by 5 bases and J by 1 base, with 12 bases between them. The CDR3 loop is CASSRAGMSYEQYF. The CDR3 bases are TGTGCCAGTAGTCGGGCGGGAATGTCCTACGAGCAGTACTTC. The complete variable domain, with remaining parts taken from reference TRBV19 and TRBJ2-7, reads DGGITQSPKYLFRKEGQNVTLSCEQNLNHDAMYWYRQDPGQGLRLIYYSQIVNDFQKGDIAEGYSVSREKKESFPLTVTSAQKNPTAFYLCASSRAGMSYEQYFGPGTRLTVT.

This rearrangement joins TRBV15 to TRBJ1-3, with unresolved D. In germline, CDR1 is LNHNV, CDR2 YYDKDF (reference sequence). The CDR3 runs 17 residues. Trimming took 0 bases from V and 2 from J, leaving 14 bases between them. The CDR3 region is CATSREEIGGPGNTIYF. CDR3 sequence (DNA): TGTGCCACCAGCAGAGAAGAGATAGGAGGGCCTGGAAACACCATATATTTT.

This clone was counted a few times. The chain joins TRBV18 to TRBJ2-2; TRBD2 matches 12 bases. Trimming at V came to 1 base and at J to 0 bases, leaving 6 bases not matched to a gene. CDR3 length equals 19 residues. CDR1 and CDR2 from the germline V gene are KGHSH and LQKENI. The CDR3 here is CASSPQDTSGGSNTGELFF. CDR3 nucleotide sequence: TGTGCCAGCTCACCACAGGATACTAGCGGGGGGTCGAACACCGGGGAGCTGTTTTTT.